Included here is one T cell receptor beta chain sequence, with context. Its antigen remains unidentified. A much larger clone lies one base from this, so it may be a read error. Within the sample, other DNA sequences also encode this same CDR3. These data belong to a study of shared clonotypes between healthy human individuals. Study-wide results and caveats: The study drew on few donors, limiting represented genetic and exposure-history diversity. Among non-shared clonotypes, generation probabilities were lower than among those shared by all four donors.

Sorted subsets were amplified in replicate PCRs using 200 to 250 ng DNA, 30,000 to 35,000 T cell genomes. Here immunoSEQ multiplex PCR was the method, and the copy in TCRdb shows in-frame clones only, minus some. The table shows around 980,000 clones, with 75% to 80% occurring only once. CDR3 length equals 12 residues. Germline CDR1 reads MNHNY; CDR2 reads SVGAGI (reference sequence). V was shortened by 2 bases and J by 4 bases, with 5 bases between the two germline ends. The rearrangement joins TRBV6-6 to TRBJ1-2; no clear D. The clonotype comes from a man younger than 30 in good health. Some clones in this sample may be carry-over from other donors' samples. Specimen: memory CD4+ T cells from PBMCs. Subset denoted: CD45RA-negative fraction. The CDR3 coding sequence is TGTGCCAGCAGTTACCGGGGCTATGGCTACACCTTC. It codes for CASSYRGYGYTF.